These T cell receptor beta chains were read from a single sample in a study of T cell changes during pregnancy in multiple sclerosis. TCRdb keeps only in-frame clones here, not all; method: immunoSEQ multiplex PCR. Of roughly 65,000 clones in the sample, more than 75% are singletons; the top ten hold approximately 1.5%. The sequences come from peripheral blood, collected in the third trimester of pregnancy. The receptors were gathered from a female donor in good health, enrolled as a control in a pregnancy study. The CDR3 runs from the conserved cysteine through the conserved F or W. Fields, in order: D gene, V gene, J gene, clone size, CDR3 protein, CDR3 DNA. The D gene is left open where the match is weak. Only part of the rows carry a size: once, few, many, or a class if the clone is expanded.

TRBD2,TRBV7-8,TRBJ2-5,-,CASSLGGGRETQYF,TGTGCCAGCAGCTTAGGGGGGGGAAGGGAGACCCAGTACTTC
TRBD1,TRBV7-2,TRBJ1-2,-,CASSLDRSYGYTF,TGTGCCAGCAGCTTGGACAGGAGCTATGGCTACACCTTC
TRBD1,TRBV10-3,TRBJ2-7,-,CAIREDREDEQYF,TGTGCCATCAGAGAGGACAGGGAAGACGAGCAGTACTTC
-,TRBV10-2,TRBJ1-5,-,CASRGRQGNQPQHF,TGCGCCAGCAGGGGTAGACAGGGCAATCAGCCCCAGCATTTT
TRBD2,TRBV11-2,TRBJ2-1,once,CASSQTSGGTRRNEQFF,TGTGCCAGCAGCCAGACTAGCGGGGGGACGCGTAGGAATGAGCAGTTCTTC
-,TRBV7-9,TRBJ1-6,-,CASRSSSYNSPLHF,TGTGCCAGCAGGAGTAGCTCCTATAATTCACCCCTCCACTTT
-,TRBV7-9,TRBJ2-3,once,CASSSWTGRGTDTQYF,TGTGCCAGCAGCTCCTGGACAGGGCGGGGGACAGATACGCAGTATTTT
TRBD2,TRBV7-9,TRBJ2-5,-,CASRLAGGPGETQYF,TGTGCCAGCAGGCTAGCGGGGGGGCCAGGAGAGACCCAGTACTTC
-,TRBV5-1,TRBJ1-1,-,CASSATTQNTEAFF,TGCGCCAGCAGCGCCACCACACAGAACACTGAAGCTTTCTTT
-,TRBV21-1,TRBJ2-7,-,CATPTRTPLAYEQYF,TGTGCCACCCCCACCAGGACACCCCTAGCCTACGAGCAGTACTTC
-,TRBV4-3,TRBJ2-3,-,CASSQASQGRSTDTQYF,TGCGCCAGCAGCCAAGCGTCCCAGGGGCGATCCACAGATACGCAGTATTTT
TRBD1,TRBV14,TRBJ1-6,-,CASSQDLPGQSMNSPLHF,TGTGCCAGCAGCCAAGACCTACCGGGACAGTCGATGAATTCACCCCTCCACTTT
TRBD2,TRBV28,TRBJ2-5,-,CASSLLGGGQETQYF,TGTGCCAGCAGTTTATTGGGCGGGGGCCAAGAGACCCAGTACTTC
-,TRBV7-2,TRBJ1-6,-,CASSLEGVGNSPLHF,TGTGCCAGCAGCTTAGAGGGGGTTGGGAATTCACCCCTCCACTTT
TRBD1,TRBV5-1,TRBJ2-1,-,CASSPHRDRSYNEQFF,TGCGCCAGCAGCCCCCACCGGGACAGGTCCTACAATGAGCAGTTCTTC
-,TRBV4-3,TRBJ2-2,-,CASSQVIGGSTGELFF,TGCGCCAGCAGCCAAGTCATAGGGGGTTCCACCGGGGAGCTGTTTTTT
-,TRBV19,TRBJ1-1,-,CASSIEDRGTEAFF,TGTGCCAGTAGTATAGAGGATCGAGGCACTGAAGCTTTCTTT
-,TRBV18,TRBJ2-5,-,CASSPPGPPQETQYF,TGTGCCAGCTCACCTCCGGGTCCTCCCCAAGAGACCCAGTACTTC
TRBD2,TRBV14,TRBJ2-2,-,CASSQGLVPGELFF,TGTGCCAGCAGCCAGGGACTAGTCCCCGGGGAGCTGTTTTTT
-,TRBV7-8,TRBJ1-1,-,CASSFGGGSEAFF,TGTGCCAGCAGCTTTGGGGGGGGATCTGAAGCTTTCTTT
-,TRBV19,TRBJ1-2,-,CASSIGEAGTYGYTF,TGTGCCAGTAGTATTGGGGAGGCTGGGACCTATGGCTACACCTTC
TRBD1,TRBV27,TRBJ1-5,-,CASSVQGKGQPQHF,TGTGCCAGCAGTGTACAGGGGAAAGGACAGCCCCAGCATTTT
TRBD1,TRBV20-1,TRBJ1-2,-,CGTGAGYGYTF,TGCGGTACAGGGGCTGGCTATGGCTACACCTTC